Described below is a single TCR beta chain sequence and its context. Its antigen remains unknown. This entry is derived from a study of CD8 T cells in Susac syndrome. Notes on the study in general: The TCR sequencing and HLA analysis in the study involved a relatively small number of individuals, as the study acknowledged.

With 0 bases clipped from V and 2 bases from J, the junction kept 0 bases outside the gene matches. The CDR3 is 15 residues long. Looked up from germline, CDR1 is MNHEY and CDR2 is SVGAGI. An amount of RNA that ranged from roughly 0.45 to 1 ug was reverse transcribed with random hexamers. The immunoSEQ assay covered 54 Vbeta and 13 Jbeta segments for CDR3. One entry per CDR3 protein, called by TCRdb with MiXCR from the immunoSEQ multiplex PCR reads. The sample contains 110,000 or so distinct CDR3 sequences, just under 95% of which appear only once. The multiple sclerosis control group consisted of treatment-naive patients whose relapsing-remitting disease, which was either stable or active, fulfilled revised McDonald criteria. Through negative isolation, CD4+ and CD8+ T cells were obtained, while TEMRA cells were enriched using FACS.

The chain joins TRBV6-5 to TRBJ2-1, with TRBD2 matching over 8 bases. What was sequenced was CD4+ T cells from PBMCs. This sequence was found in a human donor with multiple sclerosis. The CDR3 bases are TGTGCCAGCAGTTACTCGCGGGGGGCCTACAATGAGCAGTTCTTC. It encodes CASSYSRGAYNEQFF.